The present entry profiles one TCR beta chain with its context. It lacks a known antigen. The record has no base qualities; no much larger clone is one base away. The CDR3 runs 13 amino acids, cysteine and phenylalanine included. Only the CDR3 part of the read is kept: 39 bases, read in frame from the first base. Via the germline V gene (reference sequence), CDR1 is MNHNY and CDR2 SVGAGI. V and J are truncated by 5 bases and 9 bases respectively, leaving an intervening sequence of 11 bases. The entry originates in a study of spatial heterogeneity in lung cancer (dated by TCRdb to about 2019). For context, the study as a whole: Beta-chain transcripts were consistently detected in greater numbers than alpha-chain transcripts, which likely reflects a higher abundance of beta-chain transcripts. Nonsynonymous mutation counts, determined by whole-exome sequencing of tumor tissue, were related to features of the TCR repertoire. In non-small cell lung cancer, the study made a quantitative comparison of TCR alpha and beta repertoires among multiple tumor regions, matched nontumor lung and blood. At surgery, both alpha and beta chains were TCR-sequenced in about 200 tumor regions, approximately 64 matched nontumor lung samples and 50 to 60 PBMC samples. In the raw uncorrected reads, each unique combination of TCR and UMI appeared more than ten times on average. The investigation overall reported the following: Confirming at a functional level the hypothesis that regional TCRs recognize regional mutations was considered to require additional single-cell paired TCR alpha and beta sequencing. Ubiquitous expanded tumor TCRs showed up in blood more often at tumor resection than at routine follow-up.

The library was produced with 5' RACE. TCRdb lists the instrument as NextSeq 500. To allow correction of PCR and sequencing errors, the TCR library protocol tagged every TCR cDNA molecule with a unique molecular identifier. The authors processed their data as follows. TCR identification, UMI-based error correction and CDR3 extraction were all carried out with Decombinator tools. TCRs above a frequency of 2 per 1,000, corresponding to the top 1% of the tumor frequency distribution, were defined as expanded. Renyi diversity was computed with the R vegan package after each repertoire had been subsampled 100 times to 5,000 TCRs. CDR3 similarity networks were built from amino acid triplet string-kernel similarity, with CDR3s being connected when pairwise similarity was above 0.82. TCRdb reanalyzed the raw reads on its own, using fastp at Q25 for trimming and MiXCR for clone calling, and kept in-frame beta chains. Each CDR3 protein gets just one entry, which takes the most common genes and DNA from the rows behind it. For this entry, the V and J calls and clone size follow TCRdb and not the study's own pipeline. The sample table contains about 92,000 distinct CDR3 sequences; only one count was recorded for 10% to 15% of them. The ten largest clonotypes hold about two fifths of the sample.

The time point label corresponds to: sample taken at primary tumor resection. For TCR sequencing, whole RNA was extracted from tumor and nontumor lung tissue, or from cryopreserved PBMC samples, and no cell sorting was done. Samples were obtained from 65 to 90 patients with early-stage, untreated non-small cell lung cancer from the lung TRACERx cohort. Only patients for whom sufficient RNA was available from at least two tumor regions were selected for TCR sequencing. The sequence is built from TRBV6-6 and TRBJ1-6, with TRBD1 as a weak D call on 5 bases. Sequencing was performed on PBMCs, taken at surgery. The TCR comes from a male donor with early-stage non-small cell lung cancer. The CDR3 loop reads CASSPDGGSPLHF. The DNA sequence is as follows: TGTGCCAGCAGTCCCGATGGGGGTTCACCCCTCCACTTT.